The T cell receptor (beta chain) under discussion was sequenced for a study of blood T cell repertoires in COVID-19. For the study at large: Acute and convalescent COVID-19 samples came from the United States, Italy and Spain. From T cells, B-cell-depleted T cells, or PBMCs came the material, which was cDNA or gDNA.

CDR3 size: 16 residues. Germline V lookup: CDR1 SGHTA, CDR2 FQGTGA. V lost 0 bases and J lost 7; bases outside the gene matches: 5. Original analysis: Amplification of reference gene primers provided the estimated nucleated cell counts. Sequencing was performed with immunoSEQ multiplex PCR; in TCRdb, only in-frame clones are kept and a portion is missing. D and trimming come from the DNA, and the V and J calls and clone size come from that table. The data hold about 210,000 clones, with 88% observed a single time. This clone was observed a few times. The TCR originated in a man aged 40-49 years with acute or convalescent COVID-19. V is TRBV7-3 and J is TRBJ2-1, with TRBD2 identical over 11 bases. Input material: peripheral blood. Here the CDR3 reads CASSLTLTSGSNEQFF. CDR3 DNA sequence: TGTGCCAGCAGCTTAACTTTAACTAGCGGGAGTAATGAGCAGTTCTTC.